This T cell receptor (beta chain) comes out of a study of beta chain features in type 1 diabetes. Findings of the study overall: Researchers reported that naive, central memory and Treg TCRB repertoires appeared more similar in patients than in healthy donors. The study found fewer insertions and more deletions at VDJ junctions in type 1 diabetes patients. Moderately but significantly shorter TCRB CDR3s were found in Type 1 diabetes patients in all four CD4+ subsets.

As every portion of the isolated RNA was reverse transcribed, the sequencing read expressed TCRB transcripts. Deep immunoSEQ sequencing covered naive, central memory and regulatory T cell samples. TCRdb's copy holds only in-frame clones and misses some; the assay was immunoSEQ multiplex PCR. The table lists around 690,000 clones, around an eighth of them singletons. This clone was observed a handful of times. Its antigen remains unidentified. CDR1 is SGDLS and CDR2 is YYNGEE in the germline V gene. Deletions cut 0 bases from V and 8 bases from J, with 17 bases between. The CDR3 has 15 amino acids. Central memory, naive, regulatory and stem cell-like memory CD4+ cells were sorted by CD45RO/CCR7/CD25/CD127/CD95/CD27.

This TCR came from a young man with type 1 diabetes. The V call is TRBV9, the J call TRBJ1-2; weak D call: TRBD1 (5 bases). The material sequenced was naive CD4+ T cells from blood. CDR3 in DNA: TGTGCCAGCAGCGTAGAGCAATTTCGGGGCCACGGCTACACCTTC. Protein product: CASSVEQFRGHGYTF.